This T cell receptor (beta chain) was retrieved from a study of T cell repertoires in cytomegalovirus infection. As for this clonotype: Its antigen is not identified.

The CDR3 length is 12 residues. CDR1 and CDR2 from the germline V gene are LNHDA and SQIVND (reference sequence). V lost 3 bases and J 4 bases, leaving 6 bases between the germline ends. TCRdb independently ran MiXCR on the reads; one entry per CDR3 protein. The sample holds around 100,000 distinct CDR3 sequences, under 50% seen once. The source material was CD8+ T cells from cultured PBMCs, sampled from culture after CMV antigen stimulation. The V gene is TRBV19, the J gene TRBJ1-2; D unresolved. The clonotype originates from a human donor in good health (CMV status not recorded). Some clones in this sample may be carry-over from other donors' samples. This CDR3 is CASSIMGYGYTF. The CDR3 DNA follows: TGTGCCAGTAGTATCATGGGCTATGGCTACACCTTC.